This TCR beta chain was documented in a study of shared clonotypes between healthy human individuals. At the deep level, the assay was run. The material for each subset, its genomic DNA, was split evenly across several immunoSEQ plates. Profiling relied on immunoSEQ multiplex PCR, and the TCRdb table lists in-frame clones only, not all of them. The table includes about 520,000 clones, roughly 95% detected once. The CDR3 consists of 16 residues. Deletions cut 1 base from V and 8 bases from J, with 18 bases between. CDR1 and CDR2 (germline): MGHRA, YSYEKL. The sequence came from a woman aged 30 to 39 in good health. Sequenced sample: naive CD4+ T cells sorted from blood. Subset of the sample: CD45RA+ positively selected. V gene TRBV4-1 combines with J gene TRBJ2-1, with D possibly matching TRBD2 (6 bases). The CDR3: CASSQGLGGSGHEQFF. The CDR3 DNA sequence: TGCGCCAGCAGCCAAGGGCTGGGGGGTTCGGGCCATGAGCAGTTCTTC.